This is a list of T cell receptor beta chains from one sample in a study of shared clonotypes between healthy human individuals. The method was immunoSEQ multiplex PCR; TCRdb's version includes in-frame clones alone and lacks a portion of them. The repertoire has 800,000 to 1,200,000 clones, around three quarters of them found once; the top ten carry 0.5% to 0.6%. The sample consisted of memory CD4+ T cells from PBMCs. These receptors came from a man between 18 and 29 years old in good health. Some clones in this sample may be carry-over from other donors' samples. CDR3s include the opening cysteine and the closing phenylalanine or tryptophan. Each record gives: D gene, J gene, V gene, clone size, CDR3 DNA, CDR3 protein. D genes are given only for firm matches. Part of the rows lack a size; the others show once, few, many or a class for expanded clones.

. TRBJ1-4 TRBV18 many TGTGCCAGCTCACCACGTGCTGAATCAACTAATGAAAAACTGTTTTTT CASSPRAESTNEKLFF
. TRBJ1-6 TRBV30 . TGTGCCTGGGAGGGTGACGGTTATAATTCACCCCTCCACTTT CAWEGDGYNSPLHF
. TRBJ2-3 TRBV7-2 . TGTGCCAGCAGCGTGGACCCAGGGGGCACAGATACGCAGTATTTT CASSVDPGGTDTQYF
. TRBJ1-3 TRBV30 . TGTGCCTGGAGTGGGCTGGAGGGGCTGGGGAACACCATATATTTT CAWSGLEGLGNTIYF
TRBD2 TRBJ2-2 TRBV19 . TGTGCCAGTAGTACCCGACTAGCGGCGAACACCGGGGAGCTGTTTTTT CASSTRLAANTGELFF
. TRBJ1-4 TRBV4-2 . TGTGCCAGCAGCCAAGTGCAGGGAAAAGAAAAACTGTTTTTT CASSQVQGKEKLFF
TRBD1 TRBJ1-2 TRBV30 . TGTGCCTGGAGGACGGCGGGACAGGGAGGTAATGGCTACACCTTC CAWRTAGQGGNGYTF
. TRBJ1-6 TRBV30 few TGTGCCTGGAGTAGCGGGAGGGATGATTCACCCCTCCACTTT CAWSSGRDDSPLHF
. TRBJ1-1 TRBV28 . TGTGCCACCATACGGGAGAACACTGAAGCTTTCTTT CATIRENTEAFF
. TRBJ2-7 TRBV11-2 . TGTGCCAGCAGCCCCCTTGGGCGGCCCGAGCAGTACTTC CASSPLGRPEQYF
. TRBJ1-6 TRBV2 . TGTGCCAGCAGTGAATTCCAGGCCGTCCGAAATTCACCCCTCCACTTT CASSEFQAVRNSPLHF
TRBD2 TRBJ2-3 TRBV5-8 . TGTGCCAGCAGCCGGAGGCTAGCGGGAGGGGGCACAGATACGCAGTATTTT CASSRRLAGGGTDTQYF
. TRBJ2-1 TRBV19 . TGTGCCAGTAGTTTACCCGGGGGCCCCTTCAATGAGCAGTTCTTC CASSLPGGPFNEQFF
TRBD1 TRBJ1-2 TRBV23-1 . TGCGCCAGCGAGGTGGGACAGAACTATGGCTACACCTTC CASEVGQNYGYTF
. TRBJ2-5 TRBV5-6 once TGTGCCAGCAGCCGACGCGGGGTCGGGGAGACCCAGTACTTC CASSRRGVGETQYF
. TRBJ2-5 TRBV21-1 . TGTGCCAGCGGGGGGCAGGGTGGAGAGACCCAGTACTTC CASGGQGGETQYF
TRBD2 TRBJ2-3 TRBV18 . TGTGCCAGCTCACCAGGGTTGGCGGGAGACGCAGATACGCAGTATTTT CASSPGLAGDADTQYF
. TRBJ1-2 TRBV5-1 . TGCGCCAGCAGCTTGGTTACAGCGGACTATGGCTACACCTTC CASSLVTADYGYTF
. TRBJ2-2 TRBV29-1 . TGCAGCGCCGGGACGGTCGAGTCTGGGGAGCTGTTTTTT CSAGTVESGELFF
TRBD1 TRBJ1-4 TRBV15 . TGTGCCACCAGCAGACAGGGACAGGGGTGGACTAATGAAAAACTGTTTTTT CATSRQGQGWTNEKLFF
. TRBJ1-2 TRBV7-2 . TGTGCCAGCAGCTTACGGACAGCTTATGGCTACACCTTC CASSLRTAYGYTF
. TRBJ1-6 TRBV28 . TGTGCCAGCAGTTTAGCCGACAGGAAGCTCCGCAATTCACCCCTCCACTTT CASSLADRKLRNSPLHF
. TRBJ1-5 TRBV2 . TGTGCCAGCAGGAGGGGAGTTCTTGGCAATCAGCCCCAGCATTTT CASRRGVLGNQPQHF
. TRBJ1-1 TRBV28 few TGTGCCAGCAGTGGGAGGGAGAGGGCCGGGACTGAAGCTTTCTTT CASSGRERAGTEAFF
TRBD2 TRBJ2-3 TRBV6-6 . TGTGCCAGCAGTGGGCCGACTAGCGGGACGACAGATACGCAGTATTTT CASSGPTSGTTDTQYF
. TRBJ1-5 TRBV9 . TGTGCCAGCAGCCCTTCTGAGGAAGAGTGGCAGCCCCAGCATTTT CASSPSEEEWQPQHF
. TRBJ1-4 TRBV5-1 . TGCGCCAGCAGATACGGGGAAACTAATGAAAAACTGTTTTTT CASRYGETNEKLFF
. TRBJ2-3 TRBV19 many TGTGCCAGTCGTCGGGTAGACTCTAGCACAGATACGCAGTATTTT CASRRVDSSTDTQYF
TRBD1 TRBJ2-2 TRBV11-3 . TGTGCCAGCAGCAGTTCATTCCGGCAGGGGGAAAACACCGGGGAGCTGTTTTTT CASSSSFRQGENTGELFF